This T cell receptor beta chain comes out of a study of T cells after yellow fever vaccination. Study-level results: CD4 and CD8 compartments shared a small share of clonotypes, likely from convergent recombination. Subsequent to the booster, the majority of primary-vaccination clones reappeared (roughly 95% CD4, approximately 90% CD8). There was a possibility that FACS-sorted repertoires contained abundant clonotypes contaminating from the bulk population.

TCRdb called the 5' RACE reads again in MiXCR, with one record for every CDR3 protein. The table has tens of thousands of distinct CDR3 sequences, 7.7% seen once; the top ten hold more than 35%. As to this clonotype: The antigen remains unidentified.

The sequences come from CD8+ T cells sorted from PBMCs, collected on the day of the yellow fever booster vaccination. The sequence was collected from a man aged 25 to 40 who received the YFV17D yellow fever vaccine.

This CDR3 reads CASSQGTSDLNEQFF. CDR3 DNA sequence: TGTGCCAGCAGCCAAGGGACTAGCGACTTAAATGAGCAGTTCTTC. This chain joins TRBV3-1 and TRBJ2-1; the match to TRBD2 covers 9 bases. There are 15 residues in the CDR3. J gave up 7 bases and V 1 base, and 5 bases lay outside the gene matches. Looked up from germline, CDR1 is LGHDT and CDR2 is YNNKEL (reference sequence).